The source of this T cell receptor (beta chain) is a study of human T cells and chemical hapten exposure. Overall study context: Patch tests containing 0.01% DPC, applied to the upper back, were read at 6 days.

Indicated time point: pre-sensitization, week 0. As for treatment: therapeutic diphenylcyclopropenone sensitization with weekly scalp DPC. TCRdb redid the calling of the RACE reads with MiXCR, one entry per CDR3 protein. Here the sample spans about 270,000 distinct CDR3 sequences, over 7.5% being singletons. This clonotype was seen a few times. Its antigen is unidentified. The CDR3 has 15 residues. Germline V lookup: CDR1 MGHRA, CDR2 YSYEKL. The germline V and J ends were trimmed by 3 bases and 4 bases, with 12 bases remaining between them. Study results and limitations: DPC sensitization left the count of TCRs above 1 in 1000 unchanged.

The receptor was isolated from a man between 18 and 35 years old with alopecia areata. Some clones in this sample may be carry-over from other donors' samples. The V call is TRBV4-1, the J call TRBJ1-4; a weak D match, TRBD1 (6 bases). Material: whole blood, obtained in connection with sensitization to the hapten diphenylcyclopropenone (DPC). The CDR3 region has the DNA TGCGCCAGCAGCCACGGGGGCAATGGTAATGAAAAACTGTTTTTT. Its protein is CASSHGGNGNEKLFF.